This T cell receptor beta chain was sequenced during a study of cytomegalovirus exposure and HLA in healthy donors. Whole-study findings and limits: Presence/absence analyses took donor sequencing depth as roughly uniform.

Researchers ran the PCR with 60 Vbeta and 13 Jbeta primers. Here immunoSEQ multiplex PCR was the method, and the copy in TCRdb shows in-frame clones only, minus some. This table has over 95,000 clones, 60% to 80% appearing once. Concerning this clone itself: Its target is not known.

Sequencing was carried out using PBMCs. This clonotype was sampled from a man aged 35 to 55 in good health and CMV-seronegative.

DNA of the CDR3: TGTGCCAGCTACGGCGGGGGAAACTACGAGCAGTACTTC. Translated: CASYGGGNYEQYF. V and J are TRBV7-9 and TRBJ2-7, with 7 nucleotides matching TRBD2. CDR1 and CDR2 (germline): SEHNR, FQNEAQ (reference sequence). After removal of 8 bases from V and 3 bases from J, the junction contained 7 bases not matched to a gene. The CDR3 is 13 residues long.